The clone carrying this T cell receptor beta chain was picked up a small number of times. Sorting that relied on CD45RO/CCR7/CD25/CD127/CD95/CD27 yielded CD4+ naive, central memory, regulatory and stem cell-like memory cells. This sample was included in a study of beta chain features in type 1 diabetes. Study-wide background: On cell yields, gender and age, patients and healthy donors were similar.

Germline V gene data show CDR1 as SGHVS and CDR2 as FQNEAQ. V shed 5 bases, J shed 2 bases, and the junction held 3 bases outside the gene matches. The CDR3 spans 17 residues. Investigators reverse transcribed all isolated RNA, so they sequenced expressed TCRB transcripts. Data came from immunoSEQ multiplex PCR; TCRdb stores just in-frame clones and leaves some out. The sample has about 160,000 clones, just over 9% seen once. The sequence came from a woman aged 18-29 years in good health. The sequenced sample consisted of central memory CD4+ T cells from blood. The V and J genes are TRBV7-8 and TRBJ2-2, with 15 bases that match TRBD2. CDR3 DNA sequence: TGTGCCAGCAGCGGGGGACTAGCGGGAGGCAACACCGGGGAGCTGTTTTTT. It translates to CASSGGLAGGNTGELFF.